These 14 T cell receptor beta chains were sequenced from one sample in a study of cytomegalovirus exposure and HLA in healthy donors. PCR employed 60 Vbeta and 13 Jbeta primers. This table comes from immunoSEQ multiplex PCR, and its TCRdb copy is limited to in-frame clones, with some not included. The top ten clones hold approximately 4% of a sample with some 90,000 clones, about 86% of them seen once. Specimen: PBMCs. All receptors derive from a woman aged 70-85 years in good health and CMV-seropositive.

In this sample, this clone turned up once. The chain combines TRBV27 with TRBJ1-4; D is perhaps TRBD1 (5 bases). Germline loops: CDR1 MNHEY, CDR2 SMNVEV (reference sequence). The CDR3 spans 15 residues. Trimming cost V 6 bases and J 8 bases, with 19 bases left between them. Written as DNA, the CDR3 is TGTGCCAGCAGCCCCCTGGTAAGGGGAGGCGAAAAACTGTTTTTT. The encoded protein is CASSPLVRGGEKLFF.

The rearrangement links TRBV19 to TRBJ2-5; TRBD2 is a possible D gene (6 bases). Germline assignment: CDR1 LNHDA and CDR2 SQIVND (reference sequence). Trimming pared 8 bases from V and 1 base from J, leaving 11 bases between. The CDR3 spans 13 residues. The CDR3 region is CASARETQETQYF. CDR3 in DNA: TGTGCCAGTGCTCGGGAGACCCAAGAGACCCAGTACTTC.

This sequence joins TRBV7-2 and TRBJ2-1; TRBD2 is a possible D gene (5 bases). Deletions cut 5 bases from V and 0 bases from J, with 8 bases between. This CDR3 is built from 14 residues. The germline gives CDR1 SGHTA, CDR2 FQGNSA. The CDR3 protein is CASSRGSSYNEQFF. The CDR3 DNA sequence: TGTGCCAGCAGCCGGGGTAGCTCCTACAATGAGCAGTTCTTC.

J is TRBJ1-5 and V is TRBV6-5, with 8 positions matching TRBD1. Germline V gene sequence: CDR1 MNHEY, CDR2 SVGAGI. The CDR3 spans 15 residues. After removal of 6 bases from V and 3 bases from J, the junction contained 7 bases not matched to a gene. CDR3 nucleotide sequence: TGTGCCAGCAGCCCCGGACAGGGCCCCAATCAGCCCCAGCATTTT. It encodes CASSPGQGPNQPQHF.

This sequence joins TRBV7-2 and TRBJ2-7; 8 bases match TRBD1. Germline values: CDR1 SGHTA, CDR2 FQGNSA. J was trimmed by 0 bases and V by 7 bases; bases with no gene match: 8. This CDR3 comprises 15 residues. CDR3 nucleotide sequence: TGTGCCAGCACCTCTGGGACAGGCCTCTCCTACGAGCAGTACTTC. This sequence encodes CASTSGTGLSYEQYF.

The chain recombines TRBV19 with TRBJ2-2, with 10 nucleotides matching TRBD2. CDR3 length: 16 residues. V lost 6 bases and J lost 3; bases outside the gene matches: 7. Germline values: CDR1 LNHDA, CDR2 SQIVND (reference sequence). This CDR3 reads CASRILAGPYTGELFF. CDR3 coding DNA: TGTGCCAGTAGGATACTAGCGGGACCTTACACCGGGGAGCTGTTTTTT.

The chain couples TRBV5-5 to TRBJ1-5; D call uncertain. Looked up from germline, CDR1 is SGHKS and CDR2 is YYEKEE (reference sequence). V was shortened by 1 base and J by 0 bases, with 5 bases between the two germline ends. There are 14 residues in the CDR3. CDR3 region: CASSLTSSNQPQHF. The CDR3 DNA sequence: TGTGCCAGCAGCTTGACAAGTAGCAATCAGCCCCAGCATTTT.

This rearrangement joins TRBV2 to TRBJ2-1; TRBD1 matches at 9 bases. Germline CDR1 reads SNHLY; CDR2 reads FYNNEI. V lost 10 bases to trimming and J lost 6 bases; unmatched junction nucleotides: 10. This CDR3 is built from 14 residues. CDR3 DNA sequence: TGTGCCACCCTGAGGGACAGGGATATCAATGAGCAGTTCTTC. It codes for CATLRDRDINEQFF.

The chain uses TRBV4-2 and TRBJ2-5; no clear D. Germline CDR1 and CDR2: LGHNA and YNFKEQ. CDR3 length: 16 residues. Trimming stripped 6 bases from V and 0 bases from J, with 17 bases between. The CDR3 nucleotides read TGTGCCAGCAGTCCGACGTTGGGCCTGTACCAAGAGACCCAGTACTTC. Its translation: CASSPTLGLYQETQYF.

V is TRBV7-6 and J is TRBJ2-5; 11 bases fit TRBD1. There are 15 residues in the CDR3. Germline lookup yields CDR1 SGHVS and CDR2 FNYEAQ. After removal of 5 bases from V and 1 base from J, the junction contained 3 bases not matched to a gene. This chain's CDR3 is CASSPGTGGQETQYF. The CDR3 nucleotides are TGTGCCAGCAGCCCCGGGACAGGGGGCCAAGAGACCCAGTACTTC.

This clone was observed a handful of times. The chain combines TRBV9 with TRBJ1-3; TRBD1 aligns across 9 bases. There are 16 residues in the CDR3. CDR1 is SGDLS, CDR2 YYNGEE, per germline. V shed 3 bases, J shed 2 bases, and the junction held 6 bases outside the gene matches. DNA of the CDR3: TGTGCCAGCAGCGATCAGACAGGGGGAGCTGGAAACACCATATATTTT. The encoded protein is CASSDQTGGAGNTIYF.

With respect to this clone: Other DNA variants within this sample encode the same CDR3. This chain links TRBV5-1 with TRBJ2-1, with 9 bases that match TRBD1. Per the germline V gene, CDR1 is SGHRS and CDR2 is YFSETQ. This CDR3 has 15 residues. Unmatched junction bases numbered 6, after V lost 4 bases and J lost 4 bases. Written as DNA, the CDR3 is TGCGCCAGCAGCCCTGGGACAGGGTCATACAATGAGCAGTTCTTC. Translating it yields CASSPGTGSYNEQFF.

The chain combines TRBV7-2 with TRBJ2-4; 9 nucleotides match TRBD1. The CDR3 spans 15 residues. The J segment lost 6 bases and the V segment lost 5 bases, leaving 8 bases of the junction unmatched. Per germline, CDR1 SGHTA and CDR2 FQGNSA. CDR3 in DNA: TGTGCCAGCAGCCCCCGGACAGGGGTACGAAACATTCAGTACTTC. It codes for CASSPRTGVRNIQYF.

V gene TRBV5-1 combines with J gene TRBJ1-2; a possible D gene is TRBD1 (5 bases). The V end was cut by 0 bases, the J end by 8 bases, with 20 bases between. Germline CDR1 reads SGHRS; CDR2 reads YFSETQ. CDR3 length: 16 residues. The CDR3 is CASSLEAPGRGGGYTF. The CDR3 bases are TGCGCCAGCAGCTTGGAAGCCCCCGGGAGGGGAGGCGGCTACACCTTC.